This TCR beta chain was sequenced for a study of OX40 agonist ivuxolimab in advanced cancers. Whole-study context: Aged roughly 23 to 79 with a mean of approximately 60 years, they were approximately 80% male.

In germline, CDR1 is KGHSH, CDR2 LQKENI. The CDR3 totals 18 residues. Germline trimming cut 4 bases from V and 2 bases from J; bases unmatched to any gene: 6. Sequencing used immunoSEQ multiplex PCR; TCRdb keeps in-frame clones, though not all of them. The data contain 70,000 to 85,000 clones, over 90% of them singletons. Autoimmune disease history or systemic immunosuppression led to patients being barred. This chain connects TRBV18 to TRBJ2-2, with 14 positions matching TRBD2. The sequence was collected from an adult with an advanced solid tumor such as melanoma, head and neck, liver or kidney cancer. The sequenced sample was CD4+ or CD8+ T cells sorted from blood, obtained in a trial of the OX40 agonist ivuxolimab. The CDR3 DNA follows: TGTGCCAGCTCACGAAGGGGACTAGCGGGAGATAACACCGGGGAGCTGTTTTTT. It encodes CASSRRGLAGDNTGELFF. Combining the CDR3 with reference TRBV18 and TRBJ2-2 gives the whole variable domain NAGVMQNPRHLVRRRGQEARLRCSPMKGHSHVYWYRQLPEEGLKFMVYLQKENIIDESGMPKERFSAEFPKEGPSILRIQQVVRGDSAAYFCASSRRGLAGDNTGELFFGEGSRLTVL.